The 27 T cell receptor beta chains presented below share a single source sample, sequenced in a study of blood T cell repertoires in COVID-19. Using immunoSEQ multiplex PCR, the repertoire was profiled, and TCRdb retains in-frame clones only, with some absent. The data contain 130,000 to 150,000 clones, roughly four fifths of them singletons. Sequencing input: peripheral blood. The receptors here all came from a human donor with acute or convalescent COVID-19. The donor label of this sample is uncertain.

This sequence joins TRBV15 and TRBJ2-5; no firm D call. CDR3 size: 11 residues. The ends were cut back, 1 base at V and 8 bases at J, with 5 bases in the middle. The germline CDR1 and CDR2 sequences are LNHNV and YYDKDF (reference sequence). The CDR3 is CATSRATTQYF. CDR3 in DNA: TGTGCCACCAGCAGAGCCACAACCCAGTACTTC.

The chain combines TRBV4-1 with TRBJ1-3; perhaps TRBD1 as D (5 bases). CDR3 size: 15 residues. Germline V gene data show CDR1 as MGHRA and CDR2 as YSYEKL. Trimming pared 4 bases from V and 0 bases from J, leaving 10 bases between. The CDR3 spells CASSPRVSSGNTIYF. CDR3 DNA sequence: TGCGCCAGCAGCCCCAGGGTATCCTCTGGAAACACCATATATTTT.

The chain employs TRBV29-1 and TRBJ1-2; 10 nucleotides match TRBD1. This CDR3 contains 14 residues. The V segment lost 4 bases and the J segment 6 bases; nucleotides outside the gene matches: 8. The germline V gene encodes CDR1 SQVTM and CDR2 ANQGSEA. CDR3 in amino acids: CSVVTRQGADGYTF. The CDR3 nucleotides are TGCAGCGTTGTTACGCGACAGGGGGCGGATGGCTACACCTTC.

This clone was counted only a few times. The chain links TRBV2 to TRBJ2-1, with D possibly being TRBD2 (7 bases). Trimming left V 4 bases short and J 9 bases short, with 16 bases between. CDR1 SNHLY and CDR2 FYNNEI come from the germline V gene. The CDR3 consists of 14 residues. The CDR3 reads CASSVDSQRGEQFF. Here the CDR3 DNA reads TGTGCCAGCAGTGTGGACAGCCAGCGGGGTGAGCAGTTCTTC.

This rearrangement joins TRBV2 to TRBJ1-1, with D possibly matching TRBD1 (6 bases). Germline assignment: CDR1 SNHLY and CDR2 FYNNEI. This CDR3 has 14 residues. V was clipped by 2 bases and J by 5 bases, with 12 bases between them. CDR3 sequence (DNA): TGTGCCAGCAGTGAATTCAGGGGAGGGACTGAAGCTTTCTTT. Its protein product is CASSEFRGGTEAFF.

The rearrangement links TRBV7-6 to TRBJ1-1, with no clear D. CDR3 length: 15 amino acids. Per germline, CDR1 SGHVS and CDR2 FNYEAQ. The V and J ends lost 0 bases and 4 bases respectively, with 12 bases between them. CDR3 sequence: CASSLAAGVGTEAFF. The DNA of the CDR3 is TGTGCCAGCAGCTTAGCGGCGGGTGTGGGCACTGAAGCTTTCTTT.

The chain uses TRBV2 and TRBJ1-5, with D perhaps matching TRBD1 (5 bases). Trimming shortened V by 1 base and J by 5 bases, and 15 bases separated the two germline ends. CDR1 is SNHLY, CDR2 FYNNEI, per germline. This CDR3 spans 16 amino acids. The CDR3 reads CASSEVLGLSDQPQHF. The CDR3 nucleotides are TGTGCCAGCAGTGAAGTTCTGGGGCTCAGCGATCAGCCCCAGCATTTT.

The chain couples TRBV5-1 to TRBJ2-5; 8 bases agree with TRBD2. Germline V gives CDR1 SGHRS, CDR2 YFSETQ. Losses at the gene ends were 4 bases for V and 8 bases for J; bases not matched to a gene: 13. The CDR3 has 15 amino acids. CDR3 nucleotide sequence: TGCGCCAGCAGCCCTTCTCACGGGGGGGGCACAACCCAGTACTTC. Amino acid sequence: CASSPSHGGGTTQYF.

This chain uses TRBV2 with TRBJ1-1, with D perhaps TRBD1 (5 bases). Germline V gene sequence: CDR1 SNHLY, CDR2 FYNNEI. CDR3 length: 15 residues. V was cut by 8 bases and J by 4 bases, with 20 bases left in between. As DNA, the CDR3 is TGTGCCAGCCAGAAGGCAGGGACGGAGGGCACTGAAGCTTTCTTT. Its protein is CASQKAGTEGTEAFF.

The gene calls are TRBV29-1 and TRBJ1-2; 9 bases are shared with TRBD1. J lost 7 bases, V lost 8 bases, and 8 bases had no gene match. Per germline, CDR1 SQVTM and CDR2 ANQGSEA. This CDR3 has 12 amino acids. Here the CDR3 DNA reads TGCAGCTTCTGGACAGGGGATGGTGGCTACACCTTC. Translating it yields CSFWTGDGGYTF.

V gene TRBV27 combines with J gene TRBJ2-5; TRBD2 matches at 7 bases. V gave up 4 bases and J gave up 4 bases; unmatched junction bases: 9. The germline V gene has CDR1 MNHEY and CDR2 SMNVEV (reference sequence). CDR3 length: 15 residues. Here the CDR3 DNA reads TGTGCCAGCAGTTACTGGCGGGGGTCGCGAGAGACCCAGTACTTC. This gives the protein CASSYWRGSRETQYF.

The gene calls are TRBV7-2 and TRBJ2-1; 11 positions agree with TRBD2. Trimming took 3 bases from V and 3 from J; bases not matched to a gene: 7. Germline loops: CDR1 SGHTA, CDR2 FQGNSA. The CDR3 spans 17 residues. The CDR3 reads CASSFLAGGLLYNEQFF. As DNA, the CDR3 is TGTGCCAGCAGCTTTCTAGCGGGGGGCCTTCTCTACAATGAGCAGTTCTTC.

The V call is TRBV27, the J call TRBJ1-5; possible D gene TRBD1, 6 bases. Germline V lookup: CDR1 MNHEY, CDR2 SMNVEV (reference sequence). The V gene lost 3 bases and the J gene lost 7 bases, with 19 bases spanning the gap. The CDR3 extends over 16 amino acids. The CDR3 nucleotides are TGTGCCAGCAGTTTCTCCCCACAGGGACCTAACCAGCCCCAGCATTTT. Protein product: CASSFSPQGPNQPQHF.

This chain joins TRBV4-1 and TRBJ1-5; tentatively, D is TRBD1 (5 bases). The V end lost 2 bases, the J end lost 4 bases, and 12 bases lay between the germline ends. Germline assignment: CDR1 MGHRA and CDR2 YSYEKL. The CDR3 is 15 amino acids. The CDR3 loop is CASSQLQGGNQPQHF. The CDR3 coding sequence is TGCGCCAGCAGCCAACTCCAGGGAGGAAATCAGCCCCAGCATTTT.

The J gene is TRBJ1-3, the V gene TRBV9; D might be TRBD1 (5 bases). The germline CDR1 and CDR2 sequences are SGDLS and YYNGEE. V gave up 3 bases and J gave up 4 bases, with 8 bases separating them. The CDR3 length is 13 residues. The CDR3 spells CASSDRQGNTIYF. Here the CDR3 DNA reads TGTGCCAGCAGCGATAGACAGGGAAACACCATATATTTT.

This clone was seen a few times. J is TRBJ2-1 and V is TRBV27; TRBD2 is a possible D gene (7 bases). This CDR3 spans 15 amino acids. Trimming cost V 7 bases and J 6 bases, with 19 bases left between them. CDR1 is MNHEY and CDR2 is SMNVEV in the germline V gene (reference sequence). The CDR3 nucleotides are TGTGCCAGCACCCTGAGGGGGGGAATGGGCAATGAGCAGTTCTTC. This codes for CASTLRGGMGNEQFF.

This chain uses TRBV24-1 with TRBJ2-1, with D possibly being TRBD2 (5 bases). Trimming took 5 bases from V and 8 from J, leaving 12 bases between them. Looked up from germline, CDR1 is KGHDR and CDR2 is SFDVKD. The CDR3 loop spans 13 amino acids. CDR3 coding DNA: TGTGCCACCAGTGCGAGGGCGCGGGATGAGCAGTTCTTC. This gives the protein CATSARARDEQFF.

The sample holds a few counts of this clone. The chain joins TRBV5-1 to TRBJ1-3; D remains unclear. The CDR3 is made up of 15 amino acids. Germline V gene sequence: CDR1 SGHRS, CDR2 YFSETQ. V was pared by 2 bases and J by 4 bases, with 13 bases between. CDR3 protein: CASSLSGEGGNTIYF. CDR3 nucleotide sequence: TGCGCCAGCAGCTTATCCGGGGAAGGGGGAAACACCATATATTTT.

The V and J genes are TRBV30 and TRBJ1-5; tentatively, D is TRBD1 (6 bases). CDR3 size: 16 residues. Germline V lookup: CDR1 GTSNPN, CDR2 SVGIG (reference sequence). The ends were cut back, 1 base at V and 7 bases at J, with 20 bases in the middle. As DNA, the CDR3 is TGTGCCTGGAGTGCGACGGGGCCAAGGGGGGGACAGCCCCAGCATTTT. Translated: CAWSATGPRGGQPQHF. The variable domain in full, with the rest retrieved from reference TRBV30 and TRBJ1-5, is SQTIHQWPATLVQPVGSPLSLECTVEGTSNPNLYWYRQAAGRGLQLLFYSVGIGQISSEVPQNLSASRPQDRQFILSSKKLLLSDSGFYLCAWSATGPRGGQPQHFGDGTRLSIL.

The chain carries TRBV4-1 and TRBJ1-2, with 9 bases identical to TRBD1. The length of the CDR3 is 17 residues. The germline V gene encodes CDR1 MGHRA and CDR2 YSYEKL. Trimming at V came to 4 bases and at J to 0 bases, leaving 9 bases not matched to a gene. The CDR3 loop reads CASSPRDRELTNYGYTF. CDR3 nucleotides: TGCGCCAGCAGCCCGCGGGACAGGGAACTGACTAACTATGGCTACACCTTC.

This chain joins TRBV11-2 and TRBJ2-2; the match to TRBD1 covers 12 bases. V dropped 5 bases and J dropped 5; count of bases not matched to a gene: 3. The CDR3 extends over 15 amino acids. Per the germline V gene, CDR1 is SGHAT and CDR2 is FQNNGV. DNA for the CDR3: TGTGCCAGCAGCGGGGGACAGGGGGCAACCGGGGAGCTGTTTTTT. Its protein product is CASSGGQGATGELFF.

J is TRBJ2-5 and V is TRBV5-1; D gene ambiguous. Germline CDR1 SGHRS, CDR2 YFSETQ. Trimming stripped 3 bases from V and 4 bases from J, with 16 bases between. This CDR3 has 15 amino acids. Written as DNA, the CDR3 is TGCGCCAGCAGCTCCCCTTTCGAGGTAGGAGAGACCCAGTACTTC. It translates to CASSSPFEVGETQYF.

The rearrangement uses TRBV14 and TRBJ1-5, with a possible D match to TRBD1 (5 bases). Trimming cost V 0 bases and J 7 bases, with 7 bases left between them. The CDR3 consists of 13 residues. Germline values: CDR1 SGHDN, CDR2 FVKESK. The DNA for the CDR3 is TGTGCCAGCAGCCAAGATCAGGGACAGCCCCAGCATTTT. It is translated as CASSQDQGQPQHF.

CDR3: CASSLEGTEYNEQFF. Here the CDR3 DNA reads TGCGCCAGCAGCTTGGAAGGGACAGAATACAATGAGCAGTTCTTC. This sequence joins TRBV5-1 and TRBJ2-1, with 7 positions matching TRBD1. The CDR3 covers 15 residues. The germline V gene has CDR1 SGHRS and CDR2 YFSETQ. The V segment lost 0 bases and the J segment 4 bases; nucleotides outside the gene matches: 4. The variable domain in full, completed from reference TRBV5-1 and TRBJ2-1, reads KAGVTQTPRYLIKTRGQQVTLSCSPISGHRSVSWYQQTPGQGLQFLFEYFSETQRNKGNFPGRFSGRQFSNSRSEMNVSTLELGDSALYLCASSLEGTEYNEQFFGPGTRLTVL.

The chain combines TRBV6-5 with TRBJ2-7; 12 bases are a match to TRBD2. The germline V gene has CDR1 MNHEY and CDR2 SVGAGI. This CDR3 is 14 amino acids long. V shed 2 bases and J 4 bases; nucleotides not matched to a gene: 0. The CDR3 DNA reads as TGTGCCAGCAGTTACGGACTAGCGGGGTACGAGCAGTACTTC. This codes for CASSYGLAGYEQYF.

CDR3 protein: CASSNKYGYTF. As DNA, the CDR3 is TGTGCCAGCAGTAACAAGTATGGCTACACCTTC. V usage is TRBV6-5 and J usage is TRBJ1-2; D not resolved. Germline loops: CDR1 MNHEY, CDR2 SVGAGI. This CDR3 has 11 amino acids. V gave up 5 bases and J gave up 5 bases, with 6 bases separating them.

The chain is built from TRBV19 and TRBJ2-2, with D tentatively TRBD1 (6 bases). Deletions cut 8 bases from V and 7 bases from J, with 17 bases between. Germline values: CDR1 LNHDA, CDR2 SQIVND (reference sequence). This CDR3 has 14 residues. This chain's CDR3 is CASAKGQRGGELFF. In nucleotides, the CDR3 is TGTGCCAGTGCTAAGGGACAAAGGGGCGGGGAGCTGTTTTTT.